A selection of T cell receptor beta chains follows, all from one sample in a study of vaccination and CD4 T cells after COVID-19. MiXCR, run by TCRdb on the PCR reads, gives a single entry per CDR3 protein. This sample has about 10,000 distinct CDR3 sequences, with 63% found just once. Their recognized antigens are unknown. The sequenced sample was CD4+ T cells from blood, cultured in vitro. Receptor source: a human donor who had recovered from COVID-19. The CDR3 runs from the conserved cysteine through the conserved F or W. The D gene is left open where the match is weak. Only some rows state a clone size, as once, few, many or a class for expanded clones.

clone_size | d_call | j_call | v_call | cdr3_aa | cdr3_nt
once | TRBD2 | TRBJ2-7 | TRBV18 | CASSARAGTSGRSSYEQYF | TGTGCCAGCTCCGCCAGGGCCGGGACTAGCGGGAGGAGCTCCTACGAGCAGTACTTC
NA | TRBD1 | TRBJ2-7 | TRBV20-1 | CSASIRTGTYEQYF | TGCAGTGCTAGTATTCGGACAGGTACATACGAGCAGTACTTC
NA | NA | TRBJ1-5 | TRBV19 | CASSIRNNQPQHF | TGTGCCAGTAGTATACGTAACAATCAGCCCCAGCATTTT
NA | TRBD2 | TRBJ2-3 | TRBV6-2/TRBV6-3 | CASRYSGTDTQYF | TGTGCCAGCCGATATAGCGGGACAGATACGCAGTATTTT
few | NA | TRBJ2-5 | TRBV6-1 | CASTSLGGETQYF | TGTGCCAGCACCTCGCTGGGGGGAGAGACCCAGTACTTC
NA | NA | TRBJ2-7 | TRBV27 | CASSVQGGYEQYF | TGTGCCAGCAGTGTCCAGGGGGGATACGAGCAGTACTTC
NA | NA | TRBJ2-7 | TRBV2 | CASRKVGGEQYF | TGTGCCAGCAGGAAGGTGGGGGGCGAGCAGTACTTC
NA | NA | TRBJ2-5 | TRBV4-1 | CASSLGGLETQYF | TGCGCCAGCAGCCTCGGGGGGCTGGAGACCCAGTACTTC
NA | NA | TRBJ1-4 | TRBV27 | CASSLLAGSGEKLFF | TGTGCCAGCAGTCTCCTTGCAGGGTCGGGTGAAAAACTGTTTTTT
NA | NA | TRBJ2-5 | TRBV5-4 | CASSSPGTSRGKTQYF | TGTGCCAGCAGCTCCCCTGGGACTTCCCGCGGAAAGACCCAGTACTTC
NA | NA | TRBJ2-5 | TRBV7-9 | CASTPTAAETQYF | TGTGCCAGCACCCCTACGGCAGCAGAGACCCAGTACTTC
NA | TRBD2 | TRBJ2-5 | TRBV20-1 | CSARPGLAGEETQYF | TGCAGTGCTAGACCGGGACTAGCGGGAGAAGAGACCCAGTACTTC
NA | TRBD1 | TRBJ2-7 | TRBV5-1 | CASSLVQGNEQYF | TGCGCCAGCAGCTTGGTACAGGGGAACGAGCAGTACTTC
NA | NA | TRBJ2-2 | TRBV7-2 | CASSGSFAGELFF | TGTGCCAGCAGTGGGTCTTTCGCCGGGGAGCTGTTTTTT
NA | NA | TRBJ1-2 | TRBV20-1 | CSARGGLGYTF | TGCAGTGCTAGGGGAGGGCTGGGCTACACCTTC
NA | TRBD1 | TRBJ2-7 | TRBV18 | CASSPPLRGPYEQYF | TGTGCCAGCTCACCACCTCTTAGGGGGCCATACGAGCAGTACTTC
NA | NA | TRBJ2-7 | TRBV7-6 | CASSLVGQSLEEQYF | TGTGCCAGCAGCTTAGTAGGACAGAGCCTCGAGGAGCAGTACTTC
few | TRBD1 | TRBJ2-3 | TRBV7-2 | CASSLAGTGTGDTQYF | TGTGCCAGCAGCTTAGCCGGGACAGGGACAGGCGATACGCAGTATTTT
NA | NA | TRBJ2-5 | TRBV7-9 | CASSYQETQYF | TGTGCCAGCAGCTATCAAGAGACCCAGTACTTC
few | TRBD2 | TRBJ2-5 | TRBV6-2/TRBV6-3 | CASRLAAKLAQYF | TGTGCCAGCAGGCTAGCGGCAAAGTTGGCCCAGTACTTC
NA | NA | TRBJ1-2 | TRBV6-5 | CASSYSDILSGYTF | TGTGCCAGCAGTTACTCAGACATCTTATCGGGCTACACCTTC
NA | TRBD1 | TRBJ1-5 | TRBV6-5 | CASSYPETGSNQPQHF | TGTGCCAGCAGTTACCCTGAGACAGGGAGCAATCAGCCCCAGCATTTT
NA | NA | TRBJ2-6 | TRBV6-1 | CASSWAGEAGANVLTF | TGTGCCAGCAGCTGGGCAGGGGAAGCTGGGGCCAACGTCCTGACTTTC
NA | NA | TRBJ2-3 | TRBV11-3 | CASSRSTASTDTQYF | TGTGCCAGCAGCCGATCGACAGCTAGCACAGATACGCAGTATTTT
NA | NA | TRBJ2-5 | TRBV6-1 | CASSPSPGTVHWETQYF | TGTGCCAGCAGTCCAAGCCCCGGGACGGTCCACTGGGAGACCCAGTACTTC
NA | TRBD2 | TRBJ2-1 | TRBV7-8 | CASSVTSGYYNEQFF | TGTGCCAGCAGCGTAACTAGCGGTTACTACAATGAGCAGTTCTTC
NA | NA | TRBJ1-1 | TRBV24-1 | CATSDSRGMGTEAFF | TGTGCCACCAGTGATTCTAGGGGTATGGGCACTGAAGCTTTCTTT
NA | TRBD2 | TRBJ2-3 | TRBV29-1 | CSARTAGGYTQYF | TGCAGCGCACGGACAGCGGGAGGATATACGCAGTATTTT
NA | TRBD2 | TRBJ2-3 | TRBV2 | CASGGSGSPDTQYF | TGTGCCAGTGGGGGTAGCGGGAGCCCAGATACGCAGTATTTT
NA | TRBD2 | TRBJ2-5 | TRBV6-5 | CASSYSKGLAGGETQYF | TGTGCCAGCAGTTACTCGAAGGGACTAGCGGGAGGGGAGACCCAGTACTTC
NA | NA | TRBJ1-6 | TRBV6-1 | CASRPTGWESPLHF | TGTGCCAGCAGGCCAACAGGGTGGGAATCACCCCTCCACTTT
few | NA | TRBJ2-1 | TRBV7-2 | CASSLMIARKISYNEQFF | TGTGCCAGCAGCTTAATGATAGCCCGGAAAATCTCCTACAATGAGCAGTTCTTC
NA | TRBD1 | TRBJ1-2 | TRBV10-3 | CATWTGGHYGYTF | TGTGCCACTTGGACAGGGGGCCACTATGGCTACACCTTC
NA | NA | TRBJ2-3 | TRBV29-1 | CSAGETTDTQYF | TGCAGCGCCGGTGAGACCACAGATACGCAGTATTTT
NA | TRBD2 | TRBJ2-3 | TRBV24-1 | CATSDPREAPDTQYF | TGTGCCACCAGTGATCCGCGGGAGGCCCCAGATACGCAGTATTTT